Each of the 15 T cell receptor beta chains below was sequenced from the same sample in a study of somatic mutations in cytotoxic T cells in rheumatoid arthritis. Repertoires were generated with immunoSEQ multiplex PCR, while TCRdb's copy carries only in-frame clones and drops some. Here the sample spans roughly 10,000 clones, 70% to 90% being singletons. The sequenced sample consisted of CD8+ T cells sorted from blood. Every receptor here comes from an adult with rheumatoid arthritis.

The rearrangement uses TRBV4-2 and TRBJ2-1, with TRBD2 matching over 9 bases. This CDR3 region has 16 residues. The V segment lost 1 base and the J segment 8 bases; nucleotides outside the gene matches: 9. CDR1 LGHNA and CDR2 YNFKEQ come from the germline V gene. The CDR3 nucleotides are TGTGCCAGCAGCCAAGGAGGTGGCGGGAGGGCCGATGAGCAGTTCTTC. The encoded protein is CASSQGGGGRADEQFF.

The chain has TRBV19 and TRBJ2-7; the match to TRBD2 covers 8 bases. CDR1 is LNHDA, CDR2 SQIVND, per germline (reference sequence). The CDR3 consists of 13 residues. V was clipped by 7 bases and J by 6 bases; unmatched bases: 8. The CDR3 DNA reads TGTGCCAGTACGGAAGCGGGAGCTACCGAGCAGTACTTC. This gives the protein CASTEAGATEQYF.

The chain is built from TRBV6-4 and TRBJ2-5; D is ambiguous. Trimming left V 9 bases short and J 3 bases short, with 14 bases between. The CDR3 has 13 residues. Germline V lookup: CDR1 MRHNA, CDR2 SNTAGT. This CDR3 is CARGRRHKETQYF. The CDR3 DNA sequence: TGTGCCAGAGGCCGTCGCCACAAAGAGACCCAGTACTTC.

This chain links TRBV15 with TRBJ1-1; D ambiguous. V shed 0 bases and J shed 7 bases, with 12 bases lying between them. The germline CDR1 and CDR2 sequences are LNHNV and YYDKDF (reference sequence). This CDR3 contains 14 residues. The CDR3 DNA sequence: TGTGCCACCAGCAGAGAAGACACGACGAATGAAGCTTTCTTT. It specifies CATSREDTTNEAFF.

The chain is built from TRBV11-2 and TRBJ2-7; possibly TRBD1 for D (5 bases). CDR1 is SGHAT, CDR2 FQNNGV, per germline. Trimming pared 5 bases from V and 3 bases from J, leaving 11 bases between. CDR3 length: 13 amino acids. CDR3 sequence reads: CASSPQTDYEQYF. CDR3 coding DNA: TGTGCCAGCAGCCCCCAGACAGACTACGAGCAGTACTTC.

The chain uses TRBV11-2 and TRBJ2-5, with unresolved D. The germline V gene encodes CDR1 SGHAT and CDR2 FQNNGV. This CDR3 has 17 residues. V was pared by 0 bases and J by 2 bases, with 16 bases between. CDR3 amino acids: CASSLDPGQGWQETQYF. In nucleotides, the CDR3 is TGTGCCAGCAGCTTAGATCCGGGTCAAGGGTGGCAAGAGACCCAGTACTTC.

This clone was seen a handful of times. This chain's CDR3 is CASSQDKPTYEQYF. The CDR3 nucleotides read TGCGCCAGCAGCCAAGACAAGCCGACCTACGAGCAGTACTTC. The chain has TRBV4-1 and TRBJ2-7; no definite D call. Trimming pared 0 bases from V and 2 bases from J, leaving 8 bases between. Germline V lookup: CDR1 MGHRA, CDR2 YSYEKL. This CDR3 is 14 amino acids long.

This rearrangement joins TRBV9 to TRBJ1-1; D perhaps matches TRBD1 (6 bases). This CDR3 region has 14 residues. Trimming took 1 base from V and 5 from J, leaving 12 bases between them. Germline V gene lookup returns CDR1 SGDLS and CDR2 YYNGEE. CDR3 coding DNA: TGTGCCAGCAGCGTACAGGGGAGGGAAACTGAAGCTTTCTTT. The encoded protein is CASSVQGRETEAFF.

The CDR3 protein is CASSLGAGDNEQFF. CDR3 nucleotides: TGCGCCAGCAGCTTGGGTGCTGGCGACAATGAGCAGTTCTTC. V gene TRBV5-1 combines with J gene TRBJ2-1; D ambiguous. Germline V gene sequence: CDR1 SGHRS, CDR2 YFSETQ. The CDR3 runs 14 residues. V was clipped by 0 bases and J by 5 bases, with 9 bases between them.

The rearrangement joins TRBV10-2 to TRBJ2-1, with 13 positions matching TRBD2. The CDR3 sequence is 13 residues long. The V gene end was trimmed by 6 bases and the J gene end by 8 bases; junction bases not matched to a gene: 1. CDR1 and CDR2 from the germline V gene are WSHSY and SAAADI. Written as DNA, the CDR3 is TGCGCCAGCAGAGGACTAGCGGGGGATGAGCAGTTCTTC. This translates into CASRGLAGDEQFF.

The CDR3 DNA reads TGTGCCAGCAGCCAGCTGAGCGGGCAGACCCAGTACTTC. Its translation is CASSQLSGQTQYF. V usage is TRBV14 and J usage is TRBJ2-5; tentatively, D is TRBD2 (6 bases). Trimming stripped 3 bases from V and 6 bases from J, with 11 bases between. The CDR3 runs to 13 residues. Germline CDR1 reads SGHDN; CDR2 reads FVKESK.

The V and J genes are TRBV18 and TRBJ1-4; no clear D gene. This CDR3 contains 14 residues. The V end lost 3 bases, the J end lost 0 bases, and 5 bases lay between the germline ends. Germline CDR1 and CDR2: KGHSH and LQKENI. The CDR3 DNA is TGTGCCAGCTCACCTGGTGCAACTAATGAAAAACTGTTTTTT. Its protein is CASSPGATNEKLFF.

On this clone: One junction end disagrees with the germline gene, perhaps due to a read error. The chain couples TRBV7-6 to TRBJ1-2, with D hard to call. Germline CDR1 SGHVS, CDR2 FNYEAQ. The CDR3 consists of 15 residues. In DNA, the CDR3 is TGTGCCAGCAGTTTAGATATAGGAGAAAACTATGGCTACACCTTC. Residues: CASSLDIGENYGYTF.

This rearrangement joins TRBV12-5 to TRBJ2-7, with 7 bases identical to TRBD1. Germline CDR1 and CDR2: LGHNT and FRNRAP. With 5 bases clipped from V and 6 bases from J, the junction kept 22 bases outside the gene matches. The CDR3 is 18 residues long. CDR3 sequence reads: CASGEETGYGGLYFEQYF. For the CDR3, the DNA is TGTGCTAGTGGTGAGGAGACAGGGTATGGGGGTTTGTACTTCGAGCAGTACTTC. Together with reference TRBV12-5 and TRBJ2-7, the CDR3 gives the full variable domain: DARVTQTPRHKVTEMGQEVTMRCQPILGHNTVFWYRQTMMQGLELLAYFRNRAPLDDSGMPKDRFSAEMPDATLATLKIQPSEPRDSAVYFCASGEETGYGGLYFEQYFGPGTRLTVT.

This clone was seen once. J is TRBJ1-2 and V is TRBV7-8; D is unresolved. V lost 1 base and J 5 bases, leaving 17 bases between the germline ends. This CDR3 comprises 16 residues. The germline gives CDR1 SGHVS, CDR2 FQNEAQ. CDR3: CASSLERITPVYGYTF. CDR3 DNA sequence: TGTGCCAGCAGCTTAGAGCGGATCACTCCTGTTTATGGCTACACCTTC.